These 32 T cell receptor beta chains originate from one sample sequenced in a study of blood T cell repertoires in COVID-19. TCRdb keeps only in-frame clones here, not all; method: immunoSEQ multiplex PCR. The profile shows roughly 140,000 clones, around 77% of them singletons. The sample was peripheral blood. These receptors all come from a man aged 45-65 years with active or convalescent COVID-19.

The chain has TRBV7-3 and TRBJ2-3; D uncertain. V shed 0 bases and J shed 6 bases, with 10 bases lying between them. Germline CDR1 and CDR2: SGHTA and FQGTGA. The CDR3 is 14 amino acids. This CDR3 reads CASSLTARLDTQYF. The CDR3 nucleotides read TGTGCCAGCAGCTTAACTGCGAGGTTGGATACGCAGTATTTT.

This clone occurred a few times. The chain couples TRBV7-9 to TRBJ1-5; D uncertain. The V and J ends lost 1 base and 3 bases respectively, with 4 bases between them. Germline lookup yields CDR1 SEHNR and CDR2 FQNEAQ (reference sequence). This CDR3 has 13 residues. CDR3 DNA sequence: TGTGCCAGCAGCTTAGATCTCAATCAGCCCCAGCATTTT. The encoded protein is CASSLDLNQPQHF.

V usage is TRBV5-6 and J usage is TRBJ1-6; 8 bases match TRBD1. Germline V gene lookup returns CDR1 SGHDT and CDR2 YYEEEE. J was trimmed by 14 bases and V by 4 bases; bases with no gene match: 8. This CDR3 is built from 13 residues. The chain's CDR3 is CASSQDRVGALHF. In DNA form, the CDR3 reads TGTGCCAGCAGCCAGGACAGGGTCGGAGCCCTCCACTTT. Together with reference TRBV5-6 and TRBJ1-6, the CDR3 gives the full variable domain: DAGVTQSPTHLIKTRGQQVTLRCSPKSGHDTVSWYQQALGQGPQFIFQYYEEEERQRGNFPDRFSGHQFPNYSSELNVNALLLGDSALYLCASSQDRVGALHFGNGTRLTVT.

This chain links TRBV3-1 (or the pseudogene TRBV3-2) with TRBJ1-3, with unresolved D. The CDR3 has 14 amino acids. V was shortened by 3 bases and J by 3 bases, with 9 bases between the two germline ends. Germline V gene lookup returns CDR1 LGHDT and CDR2 YNNKEL (reference sequence). The CDR3 coding sequence is TGTGCCAGCAGCCAGCGAGGAGATGGAAACACCATATATTTT. Protein product: CASSQRGDGNTIYF.

This clone came up once. The gene calls are TRBV9 and TRBJ2-4, with D perhaps TRBD2 (7 bases). Germline V gene data show CDR1 as SGDLS and CDR2 as YYNGEE. The CDR3 spans 13 residues. V was shortened by 5 bases and J by 9 bases, with 15 bases between the two germline ends. Here the CDR3 DNA reads TGTGCCAGCAGTCCGGGGGGCGCCCCCATTCAGTACTTC. The encoded protein is CASSPGGAPIQYF.

The chain couples TRBV30 to TRBJ1-1; tentative D call: TRBD1 (5 bases). The CDR3 is 14 amino acids. Germline V lookup: CDR1 GTSNPN, CDR2 SVGIG (reference sequence). V lost 2 bases and J 2 bases, leaving 12 bases between the germline ends. The CDR3 DNA reads TGTGCCTGGAGTTTCGGGGGGGGAAACACTGAAGCTTTCTTT. Translation: CAWSFGGGNTEAFF.

The chain combines TRBV7-8 with TRBJ1-1; possibly TRBD1 for D (5 bases). Germline V CDR1 and CDR2: SGHVS, FQNEAQ. V lost 6 bases to trimming and J lost 1 base, with 9 bases between them. CDR3 length: 13 residues. The CDR3: CASRRGGNTEAFF. In DNA form, the CDR3 reads TGTGCCAGCAGGCGCGGGGGGAACACTGAAGCTTTCTTT.

Comments on this clone: The junction departs from the called germline gene at one end, perhaps through a read error. The chain links TRBV6-1 to TRBJ2-2; 10 bases match TRBD2. CDR1 is MNHNS, CDR2 SASEGT, per germline. The CDR3 contains 17 residues. The CDR3 DNA follows: TGTGCCAGCAGCGAAGACCTAGCGGGAGTAAACACCGGGGAGCTGTTTTTT. Encoded protein: CASSEDLAGVNTGELFF.

The CDR3 region has the DNA TGTGCCAGCAGCTATTCACTGGCAGGGGCTGAAAAACTGTTTTTT. Translated: CASSYSLAGAEKLFF. This chain uses TRBV27 with TRBJ1-4; maybe TRBD1 (6 bases). Germline CDR1 MNHEY, CDR2 SMNVEV (reference sequence). The CDR3 covers 15 residues. The V gene lost 6 bases and the J gene lost 7 bases, with 18 bases spanning the gap.

The J gene is TRBJ2-2, the V gene TRBV2; 8 nucleotides agree with TRBD2. The V and J ends lost 5 bases and 7 bases, in that order; junction bases with no gene match: 12. Germline loops: CDR1 SNHLY, CDR2 FYNNEI. The CDR3 consists of 16 residues. CDR3 loop: CASSTLPAGVNGELFF. The CDR3 nucleotides are TGTGCCAGCAGTACCCTCCCAGCGGGAGTGAACGGGGAGCTGTTTTTT.

In its sample, this clone was seen once. The chain has TRBV10-3 and TRBJ1-1; TRBD1 aligns across 8 bases. The germline CDR1 and CDR2 sequences are ENHRY and SYGVKD. The length of the CDR3 is 12 residues. V gave up 5 bases and J gave up 5 bases; unmatched junction bases: 1. The CDR3 DNA sequence: TGTGCCATCAGTACAGGGGGGACTGAAGCTTTCTTT. Its translation is CAISTGGTEAFF.

This clone was picked up a small number of times. This chain connects TRBV7-3 to TRBJ2-5; 9 bases match TRBD2. Germline CDR1 is SGHTA and CDR2 is FQGTGA. After removal of 2 bases from V and 2 bases from J, the junction contained 6 bases not matched to a gene. The CDR3 consists of 16 residues. CDR3 loop: CASSLQSLAGQETQYF. CDR3 bases: TGTGCCAGCAGCTTACAAAGTCTAGCGGGGCAAGAGACCCAGTACTTC.

The DNA for the CDR3 is TGCGCCAGCAGCTTGGGTGGACAGGGAGGCAATGAGCAGTTCTTC. It specifies CASSLGGQGGNEQFF. This chain links TRBV5-1 with TRBJ2-1; 8 bases line up with TRBD1. CDR1 SGHRS and CDR2 YFSETQ come from the germline V gene. V shed 0 bases and J 6 bases; nucleotides not matched to a gene: 5. CDR3 length: 15 residues.

Comment on this clone: The sample carries other DNA sequences with the same CDR3. V is TRBV7-9 and J is TRBJ2-7, with 8 nucleotides matching TRBD2. Germline-derived CDR1 and CDR2 are SEHNR and FQNEAQ (reference sequence). The CDR3 has 12 amino acids. With V trimmed by 5 bases and J by 7 bases, 4 bases remained unmatched. The CDR3 bases are TGTGCCAGCAGCCTGGCGGGGGGTGAGCAGTACTTC. Translated, it gives CASSLAGGEQYF. The full variable domain, with the rest looked up from reference TRBV7-9 and TRBJ2-7, is DTGVSQNPRHKITKRGQNVTFRCDPISEHNRLYWYRQTLGQGPEFLTYFQNEAQLEKSRLLSDRFSAERPKGSFSTLEIQRTEQGDSAMYLCASSLAGGEQYFGPGTRLTVT.

This clone was observed a handful of times. The CDR3 nucleotides read TGTGCCAGCAGCTTAGGGAGTAGGATCGAGCAGTACTTC. Its translation is CASSLGSRIEQYF. This chain links TRBV7-8 with TRBJ2-7, with D uncertain. Germline V gene lookup returns CDR1 SGHVS and CDR2 FQNEAQ. V shed 1 base and J shed 6 bases, with 10 bases lying between them. CDR3 length: 13 amino acids.

In nucleotides, the CDR3 is TGCGCCAGCAGCTTGGGACTAGCGATCGGGGAGCTGTTTTTT. This gives the protein CASSLGLAIGELFF. The V call is TRBV5-1, the J call TRBJ2-2; 8 nucleotides line up with TRBD2. This CDR3 has 14 residues. Losses at the gene ends were 0 bases for V and 7 bases for J; bases not matched to a gene: 2. CDR1 and CDR2 (germline): SGHRS, YFSETQ.

The V call is TRBV7-3, the J call TRBJ2-3; 12 bases align to TRBD1. The CDR3 has 14 residues. V lost 6 bases, J lost 4 bases, and 2 bases stayed unmatched. Germline-derived CDR1 and CDR2 are SGHTA and FQGTGA. The CDR3 nucleotides are TGTGCCAGCAGTGGGACAGGGGGCTCAGATACGCAGTATTTT. It specifies CASSGTGGSDTQYF.

The rearrangement links TRBV6-4 to TRBJ1-1, with D unresolved. The CDR3 is made up of 13 amino acids. Germline assignment: CDR1 MRHNA and CDR2 SNTAGT. The V gene lost 5 bases and the J gene lost 1 base, with 8 bases spanning the gap. CDR3 loop: CASSSNRNTEAFF. The CDR3 bases are TGTGCCAGCAGTAGTAACAGGAACACTGAAGCTTTCTTT.

This chain joins TRBV29-1 and TRBJ2-2; D is perhaps TRBD1 (5 bases). The CDR3 runs to 13 residues. V lost 7 bases to trimming and J lost 1 base, with 10 bases between them. Germline V gene lookup returns CDR1 SQVTM and CDR2 ANQGSEA. The CDR3 DNA is TGCAGCGCCACGACAGTGAACACCGGGGAGCTGTTTTTT. This translates into CSATTVNTGELFF.

The V and J genes are TRBV15 and TRBJ2-7; D unclear. The CDR3 is made up of 15 amino acids. Trimming left V 0 bases short and J 4 bases short, with 13 bases between. Germline CDR1 and CDR2: LNHNV and YYDKDF (reference sequence). CDR3 in DNA: TGTGCCACCAGCAGAGATTATAACACCAGGTACGAGCAGTACTTC. Amino acid sequence: CATSRDYNTRYEQYF.

The chain joins TRBV7-9 to TRBJ1-2, with 7 bases aligning to TRBD1. Germline assignment: CDR1 SEHNR and CDR2 FQNEAQ (reference sequence). The CDR3 sequence is 17 residues long. J was trimmed by 1 base and V by 4 bases; bases with no gene match: 12. The CDR3 here is CASSSSDRRLNNYGYTF. CDR3 bases: TGTGCCAGCAGCTCATCGGACAGGAGGCTCAATAACTATGGCTACACCTTC.

With regard to this clone: At the DNA level, this CDR3 is encoded by other sequences in the same sample as well. The chain has TRBV27 and TRBJ2-1; a possible D gene is TRBD2 (5 bases). Germline V gene lookup returns CDR1 MNHEY and CDR2 SMNVEV (reference sequence). Trimming pared 4 bases from V and 9 bases from J, leaving 13 bases between. The CDR3 consists of 13 residues. DNA for the CDR3: TGTGCCAGCAGTTCGACCTCCGAGGGTGAGCAGTTCTTC. Translated, it gives CASSSTSEGEQFF.

By share, this clone ranks as medium-sized. The rearrangement joins TRBV24-1 to TRBJ2-2; TRBD2 matches at 12 bases. In germline, CDR1 is KGHDR, CDR2 SFDVKD. The CDR3 covers 18 residues. With V trimmed by 3 bases and J by 4 bases, 8 bases remained unmatched. This chain's CDR3 is CATSDIGTSGSITGELFF. CDR3 coding DNA: TGTGCCACCAGTGATATCGGGACTAGCGGGTCCATCACCGGGGAGCTGTTTTTT.

V and J are TRBV2 and TRBJ2-1; tentatively, D is TRBD2 (6 bases). The CDR3 extends over 12 amino acids. The germline CDR1 and CDR2 sequences are SNHLY and FYNNEI. V lost 8 bases and J lost 10, with 15 bases in between. This CDR3 reads CASLIERVEQFF. Here the CDR3 DNA reads TGTGCCAGCCTGATCGAGCGGGTGGAGCAGTTCTTC. Full variable domain (remainder filled in from reference TRBV2 and TRBJ2-1): EPEVTQTPSHQVTQMGQEVILRCVPISNHLYFYWYRQILGQKVEFLVSFYNNEISEKSEIFDDQFSVERPDGSNFTLKIRSTKLEDSAMYFCASLIERVEQFFGPGTRLTVL.

This chain links TRBV19 with TRBJ1-6, with D perhaps matching TRBD1 (6 bases). CDR3 length: 15 amino acids. The ends were cut back, 2 bases at V and 8 bases at J, with 13 bases in the middle. In germline, CDR1 is LNHDA, CDR2 SQIVND (reference sequence). The CDR3: CASSIRGTTDSPLHF. The CDR3 DNA is TGTGCCAGTAGTATAAGAGGGACAACTGATTCACCCCTCCACTTT.

V usage is TRBV11-1 and J usage is TRBJ2-5; 7 bases align to TRBD2. J gave up 5 bases and V 5 bases, and 5 bases lay outside the gene matches. The CDR3 spans 13 residues. Germline-derived CDR1 and CDR2 are SGHAT and FQDESV (reference sequence). CDR3 sequence (DNA): TGTGCCAGCAGCCGGCCCGGGGGGGAGACCCAGTACTTC. Its protein is CASSRPGGETQYF. Combining the CDR3 with reference TRBV11-1 and TRBJ2-5 gives the whole variable domain EAEVAQSPRYKITEKSQAVAFWCDPISGHATLYWYRQILGQGPELLVQFQDESVVDDSQLPKDRFSAERLKGVDSTLKIQPAELGDSAMYLCASSRPGGETQYFGPGTRLLVL.

V and J are TRBV24-1 and TRBJ2-3; maybe TRBD2 (5 bases). Trimming took 3 bases from V and 0 from J, leaving 9 bases between them. The CDR3 has 15 amino acids. Germline loops: CDR1 KGHDR, CDR2 SFDVKD. Here the CDR3 DNA reads TGTGCCACCAGTGATCCTAGCAGAAGCACAGATACGCAGTATTTT. Translated, it gives CATSDPSRSTDTQYF.

The chain carries TRBV3-1 (or the pseudogene TRBV3-2) and TRBJ2-7; maybe TRBD1 (5 bases). The germline V and J ends were trimmed by 2 bases and 6 bases, with 17 bases remaining between them. This CDR3 is 15 amino acids long. The V gene's germline CDR1 is LGHDT and CDR2 YNNKEL (reference sequence). This CDR3 reads CASSQWQGHPGEQYF. In DNA form, the CDR3 reads TGTGCCAGCAGCCAATGGCAGGGTCATCCTGGCGAGCAGTACTTC.

J is TRBJ2-3 and V is TRBV5-6; D gene ambiguous. Germline V gene lookup returns CDR1 SGHDT and CDR2 YYEEEE. The CDR3 sequence is 14 residues long. The V gene lost 3 bases and the J gene lost 0 bases, with 8 bases spanning the gap. As DNA, the CDR3 is TGTGCCAGCAGCTCCGCGCGGAGCACAGATACGCAGTATTTT. This encodes CASSSARSTDTQYF.

The count of this clone is one. The rearrangement links TRBV10-3 to TRBJ2-1, with 11 positions matching TRBD1. The germline V gene has CDR1 ENHRY and CDR2 SYGVKD. This CDR3 is 16 amino acids long. J lost 8 bases, V lost 2 bases, and 8 bases had no gene match. In DNA form, the CDR3 reads TGTGCCATCAGTGAGCCTGGGGACAGGGGGACGGATGAGCAGTTCTTC. Encoded protein: CAISEPGDRGTDEQFF.

This clone was detected only once. The chain links TRBV5-4 to TRBJ2-7; 9 nucleotides line up with TRBD2. Germline assignment: CDR1 SGHNT and CDR2 YYREEE (reference sequence). The junction had 8 bases not matched to a gene; V was cut back by 0 bases and J by 1 base. The CDR3 sequence is 17 residues long. DNA of the CDR3: TGTGCCAGCAGCTTGGGTTTAGCGGGAGTGCTTTCCTACGAGCAGTACTTC. Its translation is CASSLGLAGVLSYEQYF.

In this sample, this clone turned up a few times. The rearrangement links TRBV5-1 to TRBJ2-2; TRBD1 aligns across 9 bases. V lost 4 bases to trimming and J lost 5 bases; unmatched junction nucleotides: 9. There are 16 residues in the CDR3. Germline CDR1 SGHRS, CDR2 YFSETQ. The CDR3, as DNA: TGCGCCAGCAGCCCTTCACCGGGACAGGGTACCGGGGAGCTGTTTTTT. It specifies CASSPSPGQGTGELFF.